One sample yielded the 30 T cell receptor beta chains listed below, sequenced in a study of response to subunit inactivated influenza vaccine. TCRdb called the RT-PCR reads again in MiXCR, with one record for every CDR3 protein. In the table there are 450,000 to 500,000 distinct CDR3 sequences, 10% to 11% of which are singletons. The sample here was PBMCs from blood, taken roughly 48 days after vaccination. These receptors originate from a middle-aged man who received an inactivated influenza vaccine.

The table lists this clonotype with a few counts. CDR3 loop: CSARDRSLRGTEAFF. CDR3 nucleotide sequence: TGCAGTGCTAGAGATAGAAGCCTCCGGGGGACTGAAGCTTTCTTT. The chain has TRBV20-1 and TRBJ1-1; a weak D match, TRBD1 (5 bases). CDR3 length: 15 amino acids. Germline V gene lookup returns CDR1 DFQATT and CDR2 SNEGSKA (reference sequence). Trimming left V 0 bases short and J 5 bases short, with 16 bases between.

This rearrangement joins TRBV20-1 to TRBJ2-3; no definite D call. Per germline, CDR1 DFQATT and CDR2 SNEGSKA (reference sequence). The CDR3 length is 15 residues. The V gene lost 2 bases and the J gene lost 0 bases, with 12 bases spanning the gap. The CDR3 region has the DNA TGCAGTGCTAGAAGCAGCAAAGCTAGCACAGATACGCAGTATTTT. Its translation: CSARSSKASTDTQYF.

To note about this clonotype: Possible read error: a much larger clone is one base away. This CDR3 reads CSVNSDTGELFF. CDR3 nucleotide sequence: TGCAGCGTTAACTCCGACACCGGGGAGCTGTTTTTT. The chain is built from TRBV29-1 and TRBJ2-2; D is unresolved. The germline V gene encodes CDR1 SQVTM and CDR2 ANQGSEA. CDR3 length equals 12 residues. V gave up 5 bases and J gave up 3 bases, with 7 bases separating them.

The table lists this clonotype with a few counts. CDR3 coding DNA: TGCAGTGCTAGAGTCCCAGGGGGCCCTGAAGCTTTCTTT. Translation: CSARVPGGPEAFF. V usage is TRBV20-1 and J usage is TRBJ1-1; TRBD1 matches at 8 bases. This CDR3 comprises 13 residues. The V gene end was trimmed by 1 base and the J gene end by 6 bases; junction bases not matched to a gene: 4. Germline V lookup: CDR1 DFQATT, CDR2 SNEGSKA (reference sequence).

CDR3 nucleotide sequence: TGTGCCAGCAGCAAAACGACATGGGATGGTTACGAGCAGTACTTC. Amino acid sequence: CASSKTTWDGYEQYF. This sequence joins TRBV7-2 and TRBJ2-7; no definite D call. The germline gives CDR1 SGHTA, CDR2 FQGNSA. The CDR3 extends over 15 amino acids. The germline V and J ends were trimmed by 5 bases and 4 bases, with 18 bases remaining between them. The variable domain in full, completed from reference TRBV7-2 and TRBJ2-7, reads GAGVSQSPSNKVTEKGKDVELRCDPISGHTALYWYRQSLGQGLEFLIYFQGNSAPDKSGLPSDRFSAERTGGSVSTLTIQRTQQEDSAVYLCASSKTTWDGYEQYFGPGTRLTVT.

This clonotype occurred many times. The gene calls are TRBV4-2 and TRBJ2-1; TRBD2 matches at 16 bases. Germline values: CDR1 LGHNA, CDR2 YNFKEQ. The J segment lost 4 bases and the V segment lost 2 bases, leaving 5 bases of the junction unmatched. The CDR3 has 18 amino acids. The CDR3 protein is CASSQSGLAGGPYNEQFF. Written as DNA, the CDR3 is TGTGCCAGCAGCCAATCGGGACTAGCGGGAGGGCCTTACAATGAGCAGTTCTTC.

This clonotype has just a few counts. This CDR3 reads CASSPFASGESSYNEQFF. The CDR3, as DNA: TGTGCCAGCTCACCATTTGCTAGCGGGGAAAGCTCCTACAATGAGCAGTTCTTC. The V gene is TRBV18, the J gene TRBJ2-1, with 9 bases fitting TRBD2. The CDR3 spans 18 residues. V lost 2 bases, J lost 0 bases, and 8 bases stayed unmatched. Looked up from germline, CDR1 is KGHSH and CDR2 is LQKENI.

This clonotype was seen repeatedly, ten times or more. The genes are TRBV5-1 and TRBJ2-2, with unresolved D. This CDR3 spans 14 amino acids. V was shortened by 4 bases and J by 3 bases, with 10 bases between the two germline ends. Germline V CDR1 and CDR2: SGHRS, YFSETQ. The CDR3 region has the DNA TGCGCCAGCAGCATCAGACTGGACACCGGGGAGCTGTTTTTT. Its protein is CASSIRLDTGELFF.

This chain connects TRBV10-3 to TRBJ1-2; TRBD1 aligns across 9 bases. The junction had 9 bases not matched to a gene; V was cut back by 6 bases and J by 7 bases. The CDR3 has 14 amino acids. CDR1 is ENHRY and CDR2 is SYGVKD in the germline V gene. CDR3 loop: CAIRPGTGTIGYTF. The CDR3, as DNA: TGTGCCATCAGACCCGGGACAGGGACGATTGGCTACACCTTC.

This clonotype was detected many times. The chain is built from TRBV28 and TRBJ1-1; D may be TRBD1 (5 bases). Trimming removed 5 bases from V and 3 bases from J, with 13 bases in between. The CDR3 is 14 amino acids. Germline V gene sequence: CDR1 MDHEN, CDR2 SYDVKM. Here the CDR3 DNA reads TGTGCCAGCAGTCAGGGAGGAAGTGACACTGAAGCTTTCTTT. It is translated as CASSQGGSDTEAFF.

This clonotype was observed many times. The chain links TRBV20-1 to TRBJ1-2; TRBD1 matches 8 bases. The CDR3 runs 13 residues. CDR1 and CDR2 (germline): DFQATT, SNEGSKA (reference sequence). J was trimmed by 7 bases and V by 6 bases; bases with no gene match: 10. CDR3 amino acids: CSAKQGEGRGYTF. CDR3 DNA sequence: TGCAGTGCAAAACAGGGGGAGGGTCGTGGCTACACCTTC.

The chain combines TRBV6-6 with TRBJ2-1; perhaps TRBD1 as D (6 bases). The V end lost 5 bases, the J end lost 7 bases, and 9 bases lay between the germline ends. The length of the CDR3 is 12 residues. CDR1 is MNHNY, CDR2 SVGAGI, per germline (reference sequence). For the CDR3, the DNA is TGTGCCAGCAGTACAGGGCCTAATGAGCAGTTCTTC. Translated, it gives CASSTGPNEQFF.

This clonotype came up a few times. The chain is built from TRBV6-2 or TRBV6-3 and TRBJ2-7, with D possibly TRBD2 on 5 matching bases. The length of the CDR3 is 17 residues. V dropped 6 bases and J dropped 0 bases, with 21 bases sitting between them. Germline CDR1 MNHEY, CDR2 SVGEGT. CDR3 in amino acids: CASRGGGISRYSYEQYF. As DNA, the CDR3 is TGTGCCAGCAGGGGCGGAGGAATAAGTAGATACTCCTACGAGCAGTACTTC.

A few counts support this clonotype. The J gene is TRBJ1-3, the V gene TRBV7-2; D gene ambiguous. The CDR3 sequence is 14 residues long. CDR1 is SGHTA and CDR2 is FQGNSA in the germline V gene. V lost 5 bases and J lost 0, with 8 bases in between. CDR3 amino acids: CASSPRSSGNTIYF. CDR3 nucleotides: TGTGCCAGCAGCCCCCGTAGCTCTGGAAACACCATATATTTT.

The chain uses TRBV7-8 and TRBJ2-3, with 7 nucleotides matching TRBD2. This CDR3 is 16 amino acids long. V lost 1 base to trimming and J lost 2 bases; unmatched junction nucleotides: 6. Germline CDR1 SGHVS, CDR2 FQNEAQ. CDR3 residues: CASSLGGGYSTDTQYF. DNA for the CDR3: TGTGCCAGCAGCTTAGGGGGGGGGTATTCCACAGATACGCAGTATTTT.

The V gene is TRBV12-3 or TRBV12-4, the J gene TRBJ1-2, with D unresolved. V was cut by 2 bases and J by 8 bases, with 9 bases left in between. The CDR3 runs to 12 residues. For the CDR3, the DNA is TGTGCCAGCAGTTTATGGGTGGGGGGCTACACCTTC. Amino acid sequence: CASSLWVGGYTF.

Many counts were recorded for this clonotype. The chain carries TRBV12-3 or TRBV12-4 and TRBJ2-1; TRBD2 is a possible D gene (5 bases). The CDR3 runs to 12 residues. V lost 6 bases and J lost 9, with 12 bases in between. The CDR3 is CASSILEAEQFF. The DNA of the CDR3 is TGTGCCAGCAGCATACTAGAGGCTGAGCAGTTCTTC.

This clonotype was found a few times. The chain joins TRBV5-1 to TRBJ1-2, with D hard to call. The germline V gene has CDR1 SGHRS and CDR2 YFSETQ. Trimming removed 0 bases at V and 0 bases at J, with 9 bases between. The CDR3 covers 15 residues. This CDR3 is CASSLGGDTNYGYTF. The CDR3 DNA follows: TGCGCCAGCAGCTTGGGGGGAGACACTAACTATGGCTACACCTTC.

V is TRBV20-1 and J is TRBJ2-1; D call uncertain. Trimming took off 1 base at V and 2 bases at J, with 12 bases between the two ends. The length of the CDR3 is 15 residues. The germline CDR1 and CDR2 sequences are DFQATT and SNEGSKA (reference sequence). CDR3 sequence: CSARGAVKTYNEQFF. CDR3 bases: TGCAGTGCTAGAGGGGCCGTTAAGACCTACAATGAGCAGTTCTTC.

There are a few counts of this clonotype. The gene calls are TRBV6-2 or TRBV6-3 and TRBJ2-5; D is unclear. V lost 0 bases and J 0 bases, leaving 14 bases between the germline ends. Per the germline V gene, CDR1 is MNHEY and CDR2 is SVGEGT. The CDR3 spans 17 residues. The CDR3 DNA follows: TGTGCCAGCAGTTACTCGTTTATCCTCCGGGACCAAGAGACCCAGTACTTC. Translation: CASSYSFILRDQETQYF.

This clonotype was observed many times. The V call is TRBV27, the J call TRBJ2-2; D call uncertain. V was trimmed by 5 bases and J by 0 bases, leaving 19 bases between them. Germline CDR1 is MNHEY and CDR2 is SMNVEV (reference sequence). This CDR3 is 18 amino acids long. In DNA form, the CDR3 reads TGTGCCAGCAGTCCCCTCCCCGGGTCAAGAGCGAACACCGGGGAGCTGTTTTTT. Its protein is CASSPLPGSRANTGELFF.

A single count supports this clonotype. J is TRBJ2-3 and V is TRBV19; D is possibly TRBD1 or TRBD2 (6 bases each). CDR3 length: 15 residues. Trimming cost V 2 bases and J 1 base, with 10 bases left between them. Germline V CDR1 and CDR2: LNHDA, SQIVND (reference sequence). This chain's CDR3 is CASSIRGAGTDTQYF. The CDR3 bases are TGTGCCAGTAGTATAAGGGGGGCCGGCACAGATACGCAGTATTTT.

The rearrangement joins TRBV24-1 to TRBJ2-3; 7 bases align to TRBD2. Trimming at V came to 4 bases and at J to 3 bases, leaving 3 bases not matched to a gene. The germline CDR1 and CDR2 sequences are KGHDR and SFDVKD. The CDR3 has 14 amino acids. CDR3 sequence reads: CATSDGGLTDTQYF. The CDR3 DNA is TGTGCCACCAGTGACGGGGGGTTAACAGATACGCAGTATTTT.

Here the CDR3 reads CSANSGGIAGELFF. Here the CDR3 DNA reads TGCAGCGCCAATAGCGGGGGTATCGCCGGGGAGCTGTTTTTT. This sequence joins TRBV29-1 and TRBJ2-2, with TRBD2 matching 9 bases. This CDR3 has 14 amino acids. Germline V gene data show CDR1 as SQVTM and CDR2 as ANQGSEA. The trim removed 7 bases at V and 6 bases at J, leaving 9 bases unmatched.

This clonotype was picked up many times. J is TRBJ1-1 and V is TRBV5-1, with D tentatively TRBD1 (5 bases). The CDR3 spans 14 residues. Deletions cut 4 bases from V and 1 base from J, with 11 bases between. Germline values: CDR1 SGHRS, CDR2 YFSETQ. As DNA, the CDR3 is TGCGCCAGCAGCCCCGGTACAGGGAACACTGAAGCTTTCTTT. Translation: CASSPGTGNTEAFF.

The chain employs TRBV5-6 and TRBJ2-7, with TRBD1 matching 8 bases. CDR3 length equals 15 residues. The V segment lost 1 base and the J segment 5 bases; nucleotides outside the gene matches: 8. CDR1 is SGHDT and CDR2 is YYEEEE in the germline V gene. CDR3 protein: CASSLPGQGGNEQYF. The CDR3 bases are TGTGCCAGCAGCTTGCCCGGACAGGGTGGGAACGAGCAGTACTTC.

This rearrangement joins TRBV7-2 to TRBJ2-1; tentative D call: TRBD1 (5 bases). V lost 5 bases and J lost 5, with 19 bases in between. This CDR3 has 16 residues. Germline CDR1 reads SGHTA; CDR2 reads FQGNSA. The CDR3 reads CASSPQGAATHNEQFF. As DNA, the CDR3 is TGTGCCAGCAGCCCCCAGGGTGCAGCGACCCACAATGAGCAGTTCTTC.

This clonotype has more than one count but fewer than ten. This chain uses TRBV5-1 with TRBJ2-5; no reliable D call. This CDR3 is 15 amino acids long. Germline V gives CDR1 SGHRS, CDR2 YFSETQ. V lost 2 bases, J lost 5 bases, and 16 bases lay in between. The CDR3 region has the DNA TGCGCCAGCAGCTTTGTCGGCCAGGTCGGGGAGACCCAGTACTTC. Its translation: CASSFVGQVGETQYF.

The rearrangement links TRBV9 to TRBJ1-1; D remains unclear. The CDR3 contains 13 residues. V shed 4 bases and J shed 5 bases, with 12 bases lying between them. The germline CDR1 and CDR2 sequences are SGDLS and YYNGEE. CDR3 DNA: TGTGCCAGCAGCCCCCGACGACAAACTGAAGCTTTCTTT. Amino acids: CASSPRRQTEAFF.

Note on this clonotype: At one end the junction does not follow the germline gene, possibly because of a read error. The rearrangement uses TRBV6-1 and TRBJ1-4; no reliable D call. CDR1 and CDR2 from the germline V gene are MNHNS and SASEGT. The CDR3 covers 14 residues. CDR3 protein: CASNLPGPNEKLFF. CDR3 coding DNA: TGTGCCAGCAACTTACCCGGACCGAATGAAAAGCTGTTTTTT.